This TCR beta chain originates from a study of blood T cells in healthy people across ages. A J-beta primer mix and a sample-barcoded 5' primer were used in a second PCR of roughly 6 to 12 cycles. MiXCR was run by TCRdb on the 5' RACE reads, yielding one entry per CDR3 protein. In the table there are around 1,500,000 distinct CDR3 sequences, 40% to 50% of which are singletons. Study results and caveats: Relative to aged donors, long-lived donors carried more naive CD4+ cells and displayed higher diversity. Researchers said unsorted PBMCs prevented a conclusive naive versus antigen-experienced comparison.

As for this clonotype: Its cognate antigen is unknown.

Unmatched junction bases numbered 16, after V lost 6 bases and J lost 4 bases. The germline gives CDR1 LNHDA, CDR2 SQIVND (reference sequence). The CDR3 covers 17 residues. This receptor was obtained from a woman younger than 35 in good health. The sample taken for sequencing was blood. The rearrangement links TRBV19 to TRBJ2-3; 7 bases are a match to TRBD2. The DNA of the CDR3 is TGTGCCAGTAGATCCGGACTAGTTGGCTTGGGGCCAGATACGCAGTATTTT. Translated: CASRSGLVGLGPDTQYF. Looking up the rest from reference TRBV19 and TRBJ2-3 gives the full variable domain: DGGITQSPKYLFRKEGQNVTLSCEQNLNHDAMYWYRQDPGQGLRLIYYSQIVNDFQKGDIAEGYSVSREKKESFPLTVTSAQKNPTAFYLCASRSGLVGLGPDTQYFGPGTRLTVL.